This TCR beta chain was profiled in a study of T cell repertoires in cytomegalovirus infection. On the study more broadly: The authors relied on CMV epitopes, both recently identified HLA-C-restricted and well-studied HLA-B-restricted. Study outcomes and limitations: Predominance within the ex vivo response was attributable to HLA-C-restricted CMV-specific TCR beta clonotypes.

Concerning this clonotype itself: The antigen is undetermined.

MiXCR was run by TCRdb on the reads, yielding one entry per CDR3 protein. The sample carries about 920,000 distinct CDR3 sequences, more than 25% recorded once. J lost 2 bases, V lost 5 bases, and 6 bases had no gene match. The CDR3 contains 16 residues. The germline gives CDR1 ENHRY, CDR2 SYGVKD. This clonotype was sampled from a human donor in good health (CMV status not recorded). Some clones in this sample may be carry-over from other donors' samples. Source: cultured CD8+ T cells from PBMCs, taken from culture after CMV antigen stimulation. The V gene is TRBV10-3, the J gene TRBJ2-1; 10 positions agree with TRBD2. This CDR3 is CAISQGLAKPYNEQFF. The CDR3 region has the DNA TGTGCCATCAGTCAGGGACTAGCGAAACCCTACAATGAGCAGTTCTTC.